At least ten counts were recorded for the clone carrying this TCR beta chain. The antigen remains unidentified. From germline, CDR1 is SGHVS and CDR2 FNYEAQ. V was trimmed by 1 base and J by 4 bases, leaving 9 bases between them. The CDR3 has 14 residues. Sorting isolated naive CD8 T cells as CD8+CD4-CCR7+CD45RA+ events. Bulk TCR library preparation followed previously described methods with listed TCR primers. One entry per CDR3 protein results from TCRdb running MiXCR on the PCR reads. The sample comprises under 85,000 distinct CDR3 sequences, roughly 17% of which are singletons, and around 1.6% rests with the top ten. The data originate from a study of molecular identifiers for immune sequencing clone quantification. Regarding the study as a whole: In naive cells, under 1% of molecules belonged to clones above 20 RNA copies, against over 98% in effector cells. Identical TCR molecules can share a barcode, and this sharing could underestimate highly expanded clone sizes.

This sequence was found in a human donor in good health. Some libraries in this study had Jurkat cell RNA spiked in. The genes are TRBV7-6 and TRBJ2-3; unclear D gene. Sequencing input: naive CD8+ T cells from blood, with Jurkat cell RNA spiked in. Subset defined: FACS-sorted CD8+CD4-CCR7+CD45RA+ naive T cells. The CDR3 protein is CASSLGSGADTQYF. The CDR3 coding sequence is TGTGCCAGCAGCTTAGGTTCAGGAGCAGATACGCAGTATTTT.